A single sample gave rise to the 16 T cell receptor beta chains below, sequenced in a study of blood T cell repertoires in COVID-19. The data were produced by immunoSEQ multiplex PCR, yet TCRdb's version contains in-frame clones alone and is incomplete. This table holds some 48,000 clones, roughly nine tenths found once. Sequenced: peripheral blood. Receptors were obtained from a man aged 70 or older with acute or convalescent COVID-19.

This clone is a singleton in its sample. V gene TRBV7-8 combines with J gene TRBJ2-1; TRBD2 aligns across 10 bases. The CDR3 sequence is 17 residues long. Trimming at V came to 8 bases and at J to 5 bases, leaving 15 bases not matched to a gene. The germline V gene has CDR1 SGHVS and CDR2 FQNEAQ. CDR3 sequence reads: CASGGSSGGAANNEQFF. The CDR3 DNA follows: TGTGCCAGCGGAGGATCAAGCGGGGGGGCAGCTAACAATGAGCAGTTCTTC.

The V gene is TRBV7-9, the J gene TRBJ2-5, with a weak D call TRBD2 (5 bases). Germline CDR1 is SEHNR and CDR2 is FQNEAQ (reference sequence). The V gene lost 1 base and the J gene lost 2 bases, with 11 bases spanning the gap. CDR3 length equals 15 residues. CDR3 nucleotide sequence: TGTGCCAGCAGCTTAGGGACCCGGGGACAAGAGACCCAGTACTTC. Translating gives CASSLGTRGQETQYF.

This chain connects TRBV5-8 to TRBJ2-4, with no clear D. CDR1 is SGHTS, CDR2 YDEGEE, per germline. The V end was cut by 0 bases, the J end by 0 bases, with 13 bases between. CDR3 length equals 17 residues. CDR3 nucleotides: TGTGCCAGCAGCTTGGCGCAGGTTTCTCTAGCCAAAAACATTCAGTACTTC. Its protein is CASSLAQVSLAKNIQYF.

The genes are TRBV28 and TRBJ1-1; TRBD1 matches 8 bases. J lost 6 bases, V lost 8 bases, and 8 bases had no gene match. The CDR3 is made up of 13 amino acids. Germline CDR1 and CDR2: MDHEN and SYDVKM. The CDR3 loop reads CASLLRQGPEAFF. CDR3 in DNA: TGTGCCAGCCTTCTTAGACAGGGGCCTGAAGCTTTCTTT.

The genes are TRBV18 and TRBJ1-2; no clear D. The V end was cut by 2 bases, the J end by 1 base, with 11 bases between. Germline CDR1 KGHSH, CDR2 LQKENI. This CDR3 region has 15 residues. In DNA form, the CDR3 reads TGTGCCAGCTCACCAGGCTACAGAAATAACTATGGCTACACCTTC. Amino acid sequence: CASSPGYRNNYGYTF.

This clone was detected only once. The chain links TRBV6-5 to TRBJ1-4; D is undetermined. The germline CDR1 and CDR2 sequences are MNHEY and SVGAGI. This CDR3 contains 15 residues. Trimming cost V 5 bases and J 0 bases, with 10 bases left between them. The CDR3 nucleotides are TGTGCCAGCAGTACCATACAGACAACTAATGAAAAACTGTTTTTT. This translates into CASSTIQTTNEKLFF.

V is TRBV9 and J is TRBJ2-5, with 7 nucleotides matching TRBD2. The V gene's germline CDR1 is SGDLS and CDR2 YYNGEE. The CDR3 extends over 16 amino acids. The V segment lost 4 bases and the J segment 5 bases; nucleotides outside the gene matches: 14. The CDR3 DNA sequence: TGTGCCAGCAGCCCACCGACTAGCCTGTTTGGGGAGACCCAGTACTTC. Its protein is CASSPPTSLFGETQYF. The variable domain in full, with the rest retrieved from reference TRBV9 and TRBJ2-5, is DSGVTQTPKHLITATGQRVTLRCSPRSGDLSVYWYQQSLDQGLQFLIQYYNGEERAKGNILERFSAQQFPDLHSELNLSSLELGDSALYFCASSPPTSLFGETQYFGPGTRLLVL.

The chain is built from TRBV11-1 and TRBJ1-6; 10 bases match TRBD1. Trimming removed 5 bases from V and 10 bases from J; junction bases left unmatched: 8. The germline CDR1 and CDR2 sequences are SGHAT and FQDESV (reference sequence). This CDR3 comprises 15 residues. Here the CDR3 reads CASSNDRGRGSPLHF. Written as DNA, the CDR3 is TGTGCCAGCAGCAATGACAGGGGGCGCGGATCACCCCTCCACTTT.

This rearrangement joins TRBV29-1 to TRBJ1-6; 11 bases line up with TRBD1. The CDR3 spans 13 residues. V shed 6 bases, J shed 10 bases, and the junction held 5 bases outside the gene matches. The germline CDR1 and CDR2 sequences are SQVTM and ANQGSEA. The CDR3 nucleotides are TGCAGCGTCGCGGGACAGGGGGGATCACCCCTCCACTTT. This encodes CSVAGQGGSPLHF.

The chain uses TRBV7-2 and TRBJ1-5; 7 bases match TRBD1. CDR1 is SGHTA, CDR2 FQGNSA, per germline. V was clipped by 5 bases and J by 4 bases; unmatched bases: 11. This CDR3 has 16 residues. In nucleotides, the CDR3 is TGTGCCAGCAGCCAAGGCGACAGGGTGAGAAATCAGCCCCAGCATTTT. Its translation: CASSQGDRVRNQPQHF.

This chain uses TRBV5-3 with TRBJ1-3, with D uncertain. TRBV5-3 qualifies as an ORF whose function is uncertain. V was clipped by 3 bases and J by 2 bases, with 15 bases between them. The CDR3 spans 16 residues. The CDR3 sequence is CARSSMIGRTGNTIYF. The CDR3 nucleotides read TGTGCCAGAAGCTCCATGATAGGGAGAACTGGAAACACCATATATTTT.

V and J are TRBV28 and TRBJ1-6; tentatively, D is TRBD1 (6 bases). This CDR3 spans 12 amino acids. With 4 bases removed from V and 14 bases from J, the gap between germline ends came to 12 bases. Germline V gives CDR1 MDHEN, CDR2 SYDVKM. The CDR3 DNA reads TGTGCCAGCAGTTGGAAGGGGGTCACCCTCCACTTT. Its protein is CASSWKGVTLHF.

The chain uses TRBV5-1 and TRBJ1-3, with a tentative D call TRBD1 (6 bases). CDR3 length: 16 amino acids. Trimming stripped 2 bases from V and 0 bases from J, with 12 bases between. The germline V gene encodes CDR1 SGHRS and CDR2 YFSETQ. DNA of the CDR3: TGCGCCAGCAGCTTCGATCAGGGGCGCTCTGGAAACACCATATATTTT. Its protein is CASSFDQGRSGNTIYF. Combining the CDR3 with reference TRBV5-1 and TRBJ1-3 gives the whole variable domain KAGVTQTPRYLIKTRGQQVTLSCSPISGHRSVSWYQQTPGQGLQFLFEYFSETQRNKGNFPGRFSGRQFSNSRSEMNVSTLELGDSALYLCASSFDQGRSGNTIYFGEGSWLTVV.

As concerns this clone: At one of its ends the junction is not consistent with the germline gene, which may arise from a read error. The chain employs TRBV7-2 and TRBJ2-1; 16 bases agree with TRBD2. The CDR3 is 18 residues long. Germline CDR1 reads SGHTA; CDR2 reads FQGNSA. The DNA of the CDR3 is TGTGCCAGCAGCCCTCCCGGGACTAGCGGGGGGGCCTATAATGAGCAGTTCTTC. Encoded protein: CASSPPGTSGGAYNEQFF.

This chain joins TRBV5-1 and TRBJ1-1; D call uncertain. CDR1 is SGHRS and CDR2 is YFSETQ in the germline V gene. The CDR3 is 12 amino acids. V was cut by 4 bases and J by 5 bases, with 9 bases left in between. CDR3 residues: CASSASGTEAFF. CDR3 bases: TGCGCCAGCAGCGCCAGCGGAACTGAAGCTTTCTTT.

The chain recombines TRBV19 with TRBJ1-4, with D possibly TRBD1 on 6 matching bases. Germline V gene sequence: CDR1 LNHDA, CDR2 SQIVND (reference sequence). CDR3 length: 14 residues. Trimming removed 6 bases at V and 0 bases at J, with 8 bases between. CDR3 bases: TGTGCCAGTAGGCGGACAGCAACTAATGAAAAACTGTTTTTT. Translating gives CASRRTATNEKLFF.